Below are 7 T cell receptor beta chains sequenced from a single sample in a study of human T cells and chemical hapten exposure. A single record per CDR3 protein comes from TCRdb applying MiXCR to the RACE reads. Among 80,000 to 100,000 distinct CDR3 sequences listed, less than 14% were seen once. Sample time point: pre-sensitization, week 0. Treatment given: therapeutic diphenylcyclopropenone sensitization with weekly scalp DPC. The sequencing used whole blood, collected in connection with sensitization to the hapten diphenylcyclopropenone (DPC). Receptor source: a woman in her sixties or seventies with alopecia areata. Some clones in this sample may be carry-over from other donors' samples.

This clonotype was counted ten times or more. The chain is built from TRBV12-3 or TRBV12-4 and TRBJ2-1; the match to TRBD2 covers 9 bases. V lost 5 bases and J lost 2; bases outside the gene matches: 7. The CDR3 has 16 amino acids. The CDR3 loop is CASSPVSGGPYNEQFF. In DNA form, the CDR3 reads TGTGCCAGCAGTCCTGTTAGCGGGGGTCCCTACAATGAGCAGTTCTTC.

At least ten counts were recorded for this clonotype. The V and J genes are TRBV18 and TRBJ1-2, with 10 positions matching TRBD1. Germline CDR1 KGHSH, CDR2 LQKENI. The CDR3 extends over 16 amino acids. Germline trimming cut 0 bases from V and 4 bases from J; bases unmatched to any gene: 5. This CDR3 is CASSPPKGQGTYGYTF. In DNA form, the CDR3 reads TGTGCCAGCTCACCACCGAAGGGACAGGGGACCTATGGCTACACCTTC.

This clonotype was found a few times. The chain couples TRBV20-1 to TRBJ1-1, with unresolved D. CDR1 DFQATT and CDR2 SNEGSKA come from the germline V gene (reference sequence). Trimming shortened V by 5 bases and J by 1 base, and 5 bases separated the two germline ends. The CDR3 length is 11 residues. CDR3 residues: CSAGSNTEAFF. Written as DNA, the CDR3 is TGCAGTGCTGGATCGAACACTGAAGCTTTCTTT.

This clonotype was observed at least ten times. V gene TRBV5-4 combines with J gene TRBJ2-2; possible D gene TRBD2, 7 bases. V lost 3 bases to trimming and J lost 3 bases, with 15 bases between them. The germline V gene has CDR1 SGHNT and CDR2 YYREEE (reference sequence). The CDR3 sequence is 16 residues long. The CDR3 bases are TGTGCCAGCAGCTCCGGCGGGGGCGAGCACACCGGGGAGCTGTTTTTT. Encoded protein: CASSSGGGEHTGELFF.

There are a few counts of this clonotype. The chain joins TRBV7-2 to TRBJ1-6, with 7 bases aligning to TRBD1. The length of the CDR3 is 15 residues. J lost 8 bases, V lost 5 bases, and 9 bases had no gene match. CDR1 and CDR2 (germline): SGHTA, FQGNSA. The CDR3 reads CASSLRTGSYSPLHF. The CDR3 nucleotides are TGTGCCAGCAGCCTACGGACAGGCAGTTATTCACCCCTCCACTTT.

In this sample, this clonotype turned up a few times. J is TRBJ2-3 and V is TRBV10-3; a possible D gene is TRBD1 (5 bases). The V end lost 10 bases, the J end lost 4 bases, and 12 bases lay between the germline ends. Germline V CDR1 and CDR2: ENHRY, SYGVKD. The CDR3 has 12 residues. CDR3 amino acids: CATLGAADTQYF. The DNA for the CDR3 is TGTGCCACCCTTGGGGCTGCAGATACGCAGTATTTT.

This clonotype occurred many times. The CDR3: CASSPGQRLWVEAFF. CDR3 sequence (DNA): TGTGCCAGCTCACCGGGACAGCGCCTGTGGGTTGAAGCTTTCTTT. V is TRBV18 and J is TRBJ1-1; 7 bases map to TRBD1. Germline values: CDR1 KGHSH, CDR2 LQKENI. The CDR3 extends over 15 amino acids. J gave up 7 bases and V 3 bases, and 11 bases lay outside the gene matches.